The 6 T cell receptor beta chains below come from one sample, sequenced in a study of cytomegalovirus exposure and HLA in healthy donors (dated by TCRdb to the late 2010s). The library came from the immunoSEQ multiplex PCR assay. For the multiplex PCR, a mixture combining 60 forward primers for TCR Vbeta segments and 13 reverse primers for TCR Jbeta segments was used. Here the immuneACCESS table is served through TCRdb, limited to in-frame sequences with V and J called. Missing clones are a known gap in these copies; in checked studies unresolved V genes cover under half, and the rest lacks a known reason. The sample table shows over 150,000 clones, and 77% are seen once. Approximately 3.7% of the sample is held by the ten biggest clonotypes. Sequenced input: PBMCs. These receptor sequences come from a woman aged 55-75 years in good health and CMV-seropositive.

This chain links TRBV16 with TRBJ1-6; weak D call: TRBD1 (6 bases). V lost 3 bases, J lost 7 bases, and 16 bases lay in between. Germline V gene lookup returns CDR1 KGHSY and CDR2 FQNENV. The CDR3 is made up of 16 amino acids. As DNA, the CDR3 is TGTGCCAGCAGCCATCCCGACAGGCGGCCCAATTCACCCCTCCACTTT. Translating gives CASSHPDRRPNSPLHF. Full variable domain (remainder filled in from reference TRBV16 and TRBJ1-6): GEEVAQTPKHLVRGEGQKAKLYCAPIKGHSYVFWYQQVLKNEFKFLISFQNENVFDETGMPKERFSAKCLPNSPCSLEIQATKLEDSAVYFCASSHPDRRPNSPLHFGNGTRLTVT.

This chain joins TRBV7-9 and TRBJ1-1, with D perhaps TRBD1 (5 bases). V shed 5 bases and J shed 5 bases, with 15 bases lying between them. Germline assignment: CDR1 SEHNR and CDR2 FQNEAQ (reference sequence). The CDR3 has 14 amino acids. DNA of the CDR3: TGTGCCAGCAGCCGCGGACAACGGGGGACTGAAGCTTTCTTT. Protein product: CASSRGQRGTEAFF.

The J gene is TRBJ1-5, the V gene TRBV6-1; D call uncertain. Trimming cost V 2 bases and J 2 bases, with 13 bases left between them. The CDR3 totals 16 residues. Germline loops: CDR1 MNHNS, CDR2 SASEGT. CDR3 residues: CASSELDRMGNQPQHF. Here the CDR3 DNA reads TGTGCCAGCAGTGAACTAGATCGTATGGGCAATCAGCCCCAGCATTTT.

The chain couples TRBV6-1 to TRBJ2-7; TRBD1 might be the D (6 bases). V was cut by 10 bases and J by 4 bases, with 17 bases left in between. Germline V gives CDR1 MNHNS, CDR2 SASEGT. The CDR3 sequence is 13 residues long. The CDR3 region has the DNA TGTGCCACCCTAGAACAGGGACCGTACGAGCAGTACTTC. Protein product: CATLEQGPYEQYF.

The CDR3 bases are TGTGCCAGCAGCTTAGTGCGGGTCGAGCAGTACTTC. Encoded protein: CASSLVRVEQYF. The J gene is TRBJ2-7, the V gene TRBV11-2; D is perhaps TRBD2 (5 bases). Germline CDR1 reads SGHAT; CDR2 reads FQNNGV. The ends were cut back, 1 base at V and 6 bases at J, with 7 bases in the middle. This CDR3 region has 12 residues.

The rearrangement uses TRBV19 and TRBJ1-2; D gene ambiguous. The CDR3 loop spans 13 amino acids. The V end was cut by 3 bases, the J end by 2 bases, with 7 bases between. Germline CDR1 reads LNHDA; CDR2 reads SQIVND (reference sequence). CDR3 sequence (DNA): TGTGCCAGTAGTATGCCACAGAACTATGGCTACACCTTC. It encodes CASSMPQNYGYTF.